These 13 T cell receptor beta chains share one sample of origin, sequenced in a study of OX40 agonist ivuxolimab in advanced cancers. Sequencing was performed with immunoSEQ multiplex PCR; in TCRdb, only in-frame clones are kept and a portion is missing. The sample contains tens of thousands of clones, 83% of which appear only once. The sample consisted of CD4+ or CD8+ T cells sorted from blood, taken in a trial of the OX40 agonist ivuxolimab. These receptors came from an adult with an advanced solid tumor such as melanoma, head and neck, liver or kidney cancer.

As DNA, the CDR3 is TGCGCCAGCAGCCGTGGCAGGTTGGATCAAGATACGCAGTATTTT. It encodes CASSRGRLDQDTQYF. The rearrangement uses TRBV5-1 and TRBJ2-3; no firm D call. V lost 4 bases to trimming and J lost 5 bases, with 17 bases between them. This CDR3 has 15 residues. Germline V lookup: CDR1 SGHRS, CDR2 YFSETQ. Full variable domain (missing parts from reference TRBV5-1 and TRBJ2-3): KAGVTQTPRYLIKTRGQQVTLSCSPISGHRSVSWYQQTPGQGLQFLFEYFSETQRNKGNFPGRFSGRQFSNSRSEMNVSTLELGDSALYLCASSRGRLDQDTQYFGPGTRLTVL.

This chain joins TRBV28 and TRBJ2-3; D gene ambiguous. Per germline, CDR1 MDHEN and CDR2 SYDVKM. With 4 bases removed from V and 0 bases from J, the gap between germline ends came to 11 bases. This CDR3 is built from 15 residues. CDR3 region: CASSSQSPSTDTQYF. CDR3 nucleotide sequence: TGTGCCAGCAGTTCACAGTCCCCTAGCACAGATACGCAGTATTTT.

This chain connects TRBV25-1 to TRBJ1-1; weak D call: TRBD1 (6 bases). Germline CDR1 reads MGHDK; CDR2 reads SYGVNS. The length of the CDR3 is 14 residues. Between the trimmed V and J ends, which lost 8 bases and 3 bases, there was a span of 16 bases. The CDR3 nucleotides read TGTGCCAGCTTACCATCGGGGGGGCACACTGAAGCTTTCTTT. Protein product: CASLPSGGHTEAFF.

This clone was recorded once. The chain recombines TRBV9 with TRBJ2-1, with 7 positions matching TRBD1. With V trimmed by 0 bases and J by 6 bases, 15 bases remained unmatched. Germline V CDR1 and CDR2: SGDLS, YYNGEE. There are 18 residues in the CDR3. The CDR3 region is CASSVAGATGVGSNEQFF. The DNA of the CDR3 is TGTGCCAGCAGCGTAGCGGGCGCCACAGGGGTGGGATCCAATGAGCAGTTCTTC. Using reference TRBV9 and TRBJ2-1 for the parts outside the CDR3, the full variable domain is DSGVTQTPKHLITATGQRVTLRCSPRSGDLSVYWYQQSLDQGLQFLIQYYNGEERAKGNILERFSAQQFPDLHSELNLSSLELGDSALYFCASSVAGATGVGSNEQFFGPGTRLTVL.

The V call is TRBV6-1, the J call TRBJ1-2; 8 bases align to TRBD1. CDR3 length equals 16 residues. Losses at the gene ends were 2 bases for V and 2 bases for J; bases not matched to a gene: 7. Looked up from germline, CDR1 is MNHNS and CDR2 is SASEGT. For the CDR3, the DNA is TGTGCCAGCAGTGAACAGGGGGCCGGGGCCAACTATGGCTACACCTTC. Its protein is CASSEQGAGANYGYTF.

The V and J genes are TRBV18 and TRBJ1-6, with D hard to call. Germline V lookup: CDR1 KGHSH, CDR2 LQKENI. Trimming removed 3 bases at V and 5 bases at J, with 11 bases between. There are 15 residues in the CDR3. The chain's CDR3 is CASSPPGLDNSPLHF. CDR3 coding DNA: TGTGCCAGCTCACCTCCGGGTCTTGATAATTCACCCCTCCACTTT. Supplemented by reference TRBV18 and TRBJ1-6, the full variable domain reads NAGVMQNPRHLVRRRGQEARLRCSPMKGHSHVYWYRQLPEEGLKFMVYLQKENIIDESGMPKERFSAEFPKEGPSILRIQQVVRGDSAAYFCASSPPGLDNSPLHFGNGTRLTVT.

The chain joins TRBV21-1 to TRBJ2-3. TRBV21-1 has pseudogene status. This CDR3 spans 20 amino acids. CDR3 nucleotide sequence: TGTGCCAGCAGCAAACTACCCCCGGACCCCGAGGGGGGTAGCACAGATACGCAGTATTTT. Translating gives CASSKLPPDPEGGSTDTQYF.

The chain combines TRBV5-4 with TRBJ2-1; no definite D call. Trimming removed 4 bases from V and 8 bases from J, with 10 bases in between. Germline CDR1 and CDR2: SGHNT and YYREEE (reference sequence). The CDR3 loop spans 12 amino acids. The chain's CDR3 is CASSLVNDEQFF. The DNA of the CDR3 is TGTGCCAGCAGCCTGGTTAACGATGAGCAGTTCTTC.

The CDR3 loop reads CASTLGNLGGETQYF. DNA for the CDR3: TGCGCCAGCACCCTAGGGAATTTGGGAGGAGAGACCCAGTACTTC. The chain carries TRBV5-1 and TRBJ2-5; TRBD2 is a possible D gene (6 bases). Germline V gene lookup returns CDR1 SGHRS and CDR2 YFSETQ. Trimming stripped 6 bases from V and 4 bases from J, with 19 bases between. The CDR3 has 15 amino acids.

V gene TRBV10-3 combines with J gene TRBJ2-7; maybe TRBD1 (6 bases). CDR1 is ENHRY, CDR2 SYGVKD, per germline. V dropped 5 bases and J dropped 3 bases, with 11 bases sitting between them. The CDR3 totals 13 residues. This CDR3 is CAISRQANYEQYF. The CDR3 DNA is TGTGCCATCAGTAGACAGGCGAACTACGAGCAGTACTTC.

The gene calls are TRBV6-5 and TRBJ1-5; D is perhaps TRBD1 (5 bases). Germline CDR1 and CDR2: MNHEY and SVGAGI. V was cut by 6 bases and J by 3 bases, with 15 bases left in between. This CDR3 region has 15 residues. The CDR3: CASRGTQIINQPQHF. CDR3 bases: TGTGCCAGCAGGGGGACCCAAATAATCAATCAGCCCCAGCATTTT.

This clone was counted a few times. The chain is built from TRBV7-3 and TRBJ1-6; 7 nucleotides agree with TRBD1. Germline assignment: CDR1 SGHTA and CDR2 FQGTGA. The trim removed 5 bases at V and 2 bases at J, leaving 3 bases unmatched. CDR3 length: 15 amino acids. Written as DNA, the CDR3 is TGTGCCAGCAGCCAGACAGGGCCCTATAATTCACCCCTCCACTTT. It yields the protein CASSQTGPYNSPLHF.

The CDR3 DNA reads TGCGCCAGCAGCCCGGAACTGGGGGGGCTGGCAGATACGCAGTATTTT. Its protein product is CASSPELGGLADTQYF. The chain joins TRBV5-1 to TRBJ2-3, with D possibly TRBD2 on 7 matching bases. The CDR3 is 16 amino acids. CDR1 and CDR2 (germline): SGHRS, YFSETQ. Trimming removed 4 bases at V and 4 bases at J, with 19 bases between.